This entry lists 3 T cell receptor beta chains sequenced from one sample in a study of T cells after yellow fever vaccination. MiXCR, applied by TCRdb to the 5' RACE reads, yields one record per CDR3 protein. The repertoire holds some 670,000 distinct CDR3 sequences, 9% to 15% seen once, with more than 12% in the top ten. Source: PBMCs, taken on the day of the yellow fever booster vaccination. These receptor sequences come from a man aged 25-45 years who received the YFV17D yellow fever vaccine.

This clonotype came up a few times. The V gene is TRBV18, the J gene TRBJ2-7; the D is unclear. This CDR3 region has 16 residues. V lost 2 bases and J 0 bases, leaving 14 bases between the germline ends. The V gene's germline CDR1 is KGHSH and CDR2 LQKENI. The DNA for the CDR3 is TGTGCCAGCTCACCAAGCCGCCCGGCTAACTCCTACGAGCAGTACTTC. It encodes CASSPSRPANSYEQYF.

In this sample, this clonotype turned up many times. The CDR3 DNA is TGCAGTGCTAGTCCGGGACACCCCTATGGCTACACCTTC. Amino acid sequence: CSASPGHPYGYTF. The chain joins TRBV20-1 to TRBJ1-2; possible D gene TRBD1, 6 bases. The germline V gene has CDR1 DFQATT and CDR2 SNEGSKA (reference sequence). The V and J ends lost 3 bases and 4 bases respectively, with 12 bases between them. The CDR3 contains 13 residues.

The chain combines TRBV6-5 with TRBJ1-3; D is ambiguous. The germline CDR1 and CDR2 sequences are MNHEY and SVGAGI. V was pared by 4 bases and J by 0 bases, with 7 bases between. The CDR3 spans 14 residues. CDR3 DNA sequence: TGTGCCAGCAGTTCGGGTAGCTCTGGAAACACCATATATTTT. Amino acid sequence: CASSSGSSGNTIYF.